The 4 T cell receptor beta chains in this list originate from one sample, sequenced in a study of T cell changes during pregnancy in multiple sclerosis. Only in-frame clones appear in the TCRdb table, and some are missing; sequencing was by immunoSEQ multiplex PCR. The table shows 40,000 to 45,000 clones, with over 75% occurring only once. This specimen consisted of CD4+ T cells from peripheral blood mononuclear cells, obtained before pregnancy. These receptors originate from a female donor with multiple sclerosis, enrolled in a pregnancy study.

This chain links TRBV28 with TRBJ1-2, with 9 bases fitting TRBD1. Trimming cost V 6 bases and J 3 bases; bases outside gene matches: 8. The CDR3 has 15 amino acids. Germline lookup yields CDR1 MDHEN and CDR2 SYDVKM. This chain's CDR3 is CASSRTGVEYYGYTF. The CDR3 nucleotides are TGTGCCAGCAGCCGGACAGGGGTTGAGTACTATGGCTACACCTTC.

The chain recombines TRBV7-6 with TRBJ2-5; TRBD1 agrees at 8 bases. This CDR3 contains 17 residues. Germline CDR1 is SGHVS and CDR2 is FNYEAQ. V lost 2 bases to trimming and J lost 4 bases; unmatched junction nucleotides: 12. CDR3 residues: CASSLFLGQGIGETQYF. The CDR3 bases are TGTGCCAGCAGCTTATTCCTTGGACAGGGAATTGGAGAGACCCAGTACTTC. Variable domain in full (rest from reference TRBV7-6 and TRBJ2-5): GAGVSQSPRYKVTKRGQDVALRCDPISGHVSLYWYRQALGQGPEFLTYFNYEAQQDKSGLPNDRFSAERPEGSISTLTIQRTEQRDSAMYRCASSLFLGQGIGETQYFGPGTRLLVL.

The chain recombines TRBV19 with TRBJ1-5; TRBD1 agrees at 7 bases. Trimming at V came to 6 bases and at J to 0 bases, leaving 2 bases not matched to a gene. The CDR3 loop spans 14 amino acids. Germline CDR1 LNHDA, CDR2 SQIVND (reference sequence). For the CDR3, the DNA is TGTGCCAGTAGATGGACAGGTAGCAATCAGCCCCAGCATTTT. Residues: CASRWTGSNQPQHF. Full variable domain (remainder filled in from reference TRBV19 and TRBJ1-5): DGGITQSPKYLFRKEGQNVTLSCEQNLNHDAMYWYRQDPGQGLRLIYYSQIVNDFQKGDIAEGYSVSREKKESFPLTVTSAQKNPTAFYLCASRWTGSNQPQHFGDGTRLSIL.

This chain links TRBV7-3 with TRBJ1-1, with D perhaps matching TRBD1 (5 bases). Germline V gene data show CDR1 as SGHTA and CDR2 as FQGTGA. V lost 7 bases and J 4 bases, leaving 10 bases between the germline ends. This CDR3 contains 12 residues. Written as DNA, the CDR3 is TGTGCCAGCAAAGACAGCTTCACTGAAGCTTTCTTT. Encoded protein: CASKDSFTEAFF.